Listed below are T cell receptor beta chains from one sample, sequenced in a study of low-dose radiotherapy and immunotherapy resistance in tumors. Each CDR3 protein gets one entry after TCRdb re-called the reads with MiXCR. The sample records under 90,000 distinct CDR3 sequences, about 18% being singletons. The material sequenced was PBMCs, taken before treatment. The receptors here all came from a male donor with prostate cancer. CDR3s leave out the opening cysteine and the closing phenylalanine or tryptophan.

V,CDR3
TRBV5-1,ASSSVDGYEQY
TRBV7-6,ASSLSADTQY
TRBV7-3,ASSLGAGAGGHEQF
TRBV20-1,SAIGLFADTQY
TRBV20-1,SARVPRGEETQY
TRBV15,ATSRTTQDEQF
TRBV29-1,SVAGVGELF
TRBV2,ATRGGAAF
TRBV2,ASRRLAGTYEQY
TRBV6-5,ASSEQARAGYGYT
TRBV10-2,ASSEDGGPTDTQY
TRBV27,ASSPTGYNEQF
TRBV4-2,ASSPIGDTQY
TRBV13,ATGDRGNTEAF
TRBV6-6,ASSPTQAVSTDTQY
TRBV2,ASRTQDNEQF
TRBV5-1,ASSLGTGQETQY
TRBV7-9,ASSPTMGGPNEQF
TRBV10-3,AITKTGGGSYEQY
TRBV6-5,ASSLAGLSYEQY